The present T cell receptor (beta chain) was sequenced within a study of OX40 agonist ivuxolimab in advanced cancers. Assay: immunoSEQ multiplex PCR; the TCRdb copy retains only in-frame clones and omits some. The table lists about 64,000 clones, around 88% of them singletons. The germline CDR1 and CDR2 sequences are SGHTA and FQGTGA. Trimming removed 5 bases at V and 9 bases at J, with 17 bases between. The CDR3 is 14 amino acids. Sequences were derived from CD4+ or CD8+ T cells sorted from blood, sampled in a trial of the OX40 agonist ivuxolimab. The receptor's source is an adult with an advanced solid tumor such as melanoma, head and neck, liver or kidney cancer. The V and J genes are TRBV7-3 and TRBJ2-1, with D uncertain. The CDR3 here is CASSTQSLGAEQFF. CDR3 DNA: TGTGCCAGCAGCACCCAGTCCTTGGGTGCTGAGCAGTTCTTC.